The rows below give T cell receptor beta chains drawn from one sample of a study of cytomegalovirus exposure and HLA in healthy donors. Clones were read by immunoSEQ multiplex PCR, and TCRdb kept only the in-frame ones, dropping some. Its listing shows around 70,000 clones. What was sequenced was PBMCs. The origin of the receptors is a woman aged 35 to 49 in good health and CMV-seropositive. The CDR3 runs from the conserved cysteine through the conserved F or W. A D gene is named only where the DNA matches it firmly.

TRBV5-5,.,TRBJ1-2,TGTGCCAGCAACCCATTAGGGGGAGACTATGGCTACACCTTC,CASNPLGGDYGYTF
TRBV2,TRBD2,TRBJ2-2,TGTGCCAGCAGCCCGGCAGCGGGGGGTAACACCGGGGAGCTGTTTTTT,CASSPAAGGNTGELFF
TRBV6-5,.,TRBJ2-7,TGTGCCAGCAGTCCCGAAATTAGTTACGAGCAGTACTTC,CASSPEISYEQYF
TRBV5-4,.,TRBJ2-7,TGTGCCAGCAGCTTGGCACAGGGTTCCTACGAGCAGTACTTC,CASSLAQGSYEQYF
TRBV6-5,.,TRBJ1-1,TGTGCCAGCAGTAGGGGGAACACTGAAGCTTTCTTT,CASSRGNTEAFF
TRBV29-1,.,TRBJ2-7,TGCAGCGTTGCGGTCGGGGTAGCCTACGAGCAGTACTTC,CSVAVGVAYEQYF
TRBV6-1,TRBD1,TRBJ1-2,TGTGCCAGCACCAACAGGGGGAGGCTTGGCTACACCTTC,CASTNRGRLGYTF
TRBV7-9,TRBD1,TRBJ1-1,TGTGCCAGCAGCTTATTCAGCCCGAGACAGGGAGACACTGAAGCTTTCTTT,CASSLFSPRQGDTEAFF
TRBV5-1,TRBD2,TRBJ2-7,TGCGCCAGCAGCTTAACTAGCGGGGGGACCCGCACTCCCTTCGAGCAGTACTTC,CASSLTSGGTRTPFEQYF
TRBV7-9,.,TRBJ1-1,TGTGCCAGCAACCCTTACAAGGGGGGGGGCACTGAAGCTTTCTTT,CASNPYKGGGTEAFF
TRBV7-8,.,TRBJ2-1,TGTGCCAGCAGCCGAGCCGCGAGCTCCTACAATGAGCAGTTCTTC,CASSRAASSYNEQFF
TRBV11-2,.,TRBJ2-1,TGTGCCAGCTGCCTATGGGGGGGCGTATATGAGCAGTTCTTC,CASCLWGGVYEQFF
TRBV6-4,.,TRBJ2-3,TGTGCCAGCAGTGACGGCGCTAGCGCAGATACGCAGTATTTT,CASSDGASADTQYF
TRBV5-1,.,TRBJ2-5,TGCGCCAGCAGCTTGGGAACTTCTCAAGAGACCCAGTACTTC,CASSLGTSQETQYF
TRBV10-3,TRBD2,TRBJ2-7,TGTGCCTCGAGAGCTGGACTAGCGGGAGCCTCCTACGAGCAGTACTTC,CASRAGLAGASYEQYF
TRBV6-5,TRBD1,TRBJ2-1,TGTGCCAGCAGTCGCCCCGGACAGGGGTACAATGAGCAGTTCTTC,CASSRPGQGYNEQFF
TRBV11-3,.,TRBJ2-3,TGTGCCAGCAGCCGAACAGGAGCCGAAGATACGCAGTATTTT,CASSRTGAEDTQYF
TRBV7-9,.,TRBJ1-1,TGTGTCTTAGAGAACACTGAAGCTTTCTTT,CVLENTEAFF
TRBV2,.,TRBJ1-4,TGTGCCAGCTCCTTAAGCTCCCCGGCAGGGAATGAAAAACTGTTTTTT,CASSLSSPAGNEKLFF
TRBV5-1,.,TRBJ1-1,TGCGCCAGCAGCCCCCAGGACATGAACACTGAAGCTTTCTTT,CASSPQDMNTEAFF
TRBV4-1,TRBD2,TRBJ2-3,TGCGCCAGCAGCCAAGTTGTTCTAGCGGGGAGCACAGATACGCAGTATTTT,CASSQVVLAGSTDTQYF
TRBV27,.,TRBJ2-7,TGTGCCAGCGCCCGCGGTACCTACGAGCAGTACTTC,CASARGTYEQYF
TRBV2,TRBD1,TRBJ2-6,TGTGCCAGCAGGACAGGGTCTGGGGCCAACGTCCTGACTTTC,CASRTGSGANVLTF
TRBV4-2,.,TRBJ1-2,TGTGCCAGCAGCCAAGATCTGTATGGCTACACCTTC,CASSQDLYGYTF
TRBV7-8,.,TRBJ2-2,TGTGCCAGCAGCCTAGCATCTTCAGGGGCCGACACCGGGGAGCTGTTTTTT,CASSLASSGADTGELFF
TRBV4-2,.,TRBJ2-3,TGTGCCAGCAGCCCGGGGGGCACAGATACGCAGTATTTT,CASSPGGTDTQYF
TRBV6-1,.,TRBJ1-3,TGTGCCAGCAGTGAAGGGACACCTGGAAACACCATATATTTT,CASSEGTPGNTIYF
TRBV7-9,.,TRBJ2-7,TGTGCCAGCAGCTTAGACCGGACCCGCCCAGGAGGGATCTACGAGCAGTACTTC,CASSLDRTRPGGIYEQYF
TRBV19,TRBD2,TRBJ2-2,TGTGCCAGTAGTATCCAAGCGGGAGCCACAAACGGGGAGCTGTTTTTT,CASSIQAGATNGELFF
TRBV2,.,TRBJ1-5,TGTGCCAGCAAACCTAGTCTGGGTTCGTCGCCCCAGCATTTT,CASKPSLGSSPQHF
TRBV5-6,TRBD2,TRBJ2-3,TGTGCCAGCATACCCTGGGGCAGCGGGGGGGCCCAAGATACGCAGTATTTT,CASIPWGSGGAQDTQYF
TRBV27,.,TRBJ2-3,TGTGCCAGCAGTTTATGGGGGCTACCCGTCGGTGGTACGCAGTATTTT,CASSLWGLPVGGTQYF
TRBV25-1,.,TRBJ2-7,TGTGCCAGCAGTGAGGACGGGGTAGTGGCCCCGTCAGGATACGAGCAGTACTTC,CASSEDGVVAPSGYEQYF
TRBV11-2,.,TRBJ1-2,TGTGCCAGCAGCTTTACAGGGTCTGACTATGGCTACACCTTC,CASSFTGSDYGYTF
TRBV4-3,.,TRBJ2-7,TGCGCCAGCAGCCAAGATTCTAGCAGCACCTACGAGCAGTACTTC,CASSQDSSSTYEQYF
TRBV5-6,TRBD1,TRBJ2-7,TGTGCCAGCAGCTCCCCGGGACAGGGAGAACACGAGCAGTACTTC,CASSSPGQGEHEQYF
TRBV5-1,TRBD2,TRBJ2-3,TGCGCCAGCAGCTTGCGCGGTAGCGGGGGTGGAGATACGCAGTATTTT,CASSLRGSGGGDTQYF
TRBV29-1,.,TRBJ1-1,TGCAGCGGGGCGAACACTGAAGCTTTCTTT,CSGANTEAFF
TRBV29-1,.,TRBJ2-7,TGCAGCGTTGGAACTAGCTATTACACTTCCTACGAGCAGTACTTC,CSVGTSYYTSYEQYF
TRBV19,.,TRBJ2-5,TGTGCCAGTAGTTTACTAGGTTACCAAGAGACCCAGTACTTC,CASSLLGYQETQYF
TRBV4-3,TRBD1,TRBJ1-6,TGCGCCAGCAGCCAACTCACCGGGACAGTAAATTCACCCCTCCACTTT,CASSQLTGTVNSPLHF
TRBV5-1,.,TRBJ2-3,TGCGCCAGCAGCTTGGCCGGCACAGGGTCAGGCTCAGATACGCAGTATTTT,CASSLAGTGSGSDTQYF
TRBV10-3,TRBD2,TRBJ2-1,TGTGCCATCAGTGGGACTAGCGGGATCGAGGCTATCGCAGCCTACAATGAGCAGTTCTTC,CAISGTSGIEAIAAYNEQFF
TRBV9,.,TRBJ2-1,TGTGCCAGCAGCGGAGAGGAACCTATTCGATTCTTC,CASSGEEPIRFF
TRBV2,TRBD2,TRBJ2-1,TGTGCCAGCAAACCCGGGACTAGTAACGACAATGAGCAGTTCTTC,CASKPGTSNDNEQFF
TRBV7-9,.,TRBJ2-7,TGTGCCAGCATCAAATATGACAGGACTTATTCCTACGAGCAGTACTTC,CASIKYDRTYSYEQYF
TRBV29-1,.,TRBJ2-7,TGCAGCGTTACACCACGGGATGTCGGGGAGCAGTACTTC,CSVTPRDVGEQYF
TRBV19,.,TRBJ2-3,TGTGCCAGTACCAACACAGATACGCAGTATTTT,CASTNTDTQYF
TRBV2,TRBD1,TRBJ2-7,TGTGCCAGCAGTGAATTGGCCCCGACAGGGGGCTACGAGCAGTACTTC,CASSELAPTGGYEQYF
TRBV4-2,.,TRBJ2-4,TGTGCCAGCAGCCACTCCGAAGGCGGGTTAGCCAAAAACATTCAGTACTTC,CASSHSEGGLAKNIQYF
TRBV16,.,TRBJ1-2,TGTGCCAGCAGCCTAACGAGGATAGGAACGGCGTATGGCTACACCTTC,CASSLTRIGTAYGYTF